The entry below describes one T cell receptor beta chain. The sample belongs to a study of control samples from healthy donors and cancer patients. Germline CDR1 and CDR2: MRHNA and SNTAGT. CDR3 length: 13 residues. Trimming at V came to 6 bases and at J to 7 bases, leaving 7 bases not matched to a gene. TCRdb's copy holds only in-frame clones and misses some; the assay was immunoSEQ multiplex PCR. The data show about 120,000 clones, roughly 93% seen once. The sequence came from a man aged 25 to 40 in good health. The chain uses TRBV6-4 and TRBJ2-7; 9 bases map to TRBD2. The sequenced sample consisted of blood. CDR3 nucleotides: TGTGCCAGCAGCCTTTTAGCGGGGGAGGAGCAGTACTTC. Encoded protein: CASSLLAGEEQYF.